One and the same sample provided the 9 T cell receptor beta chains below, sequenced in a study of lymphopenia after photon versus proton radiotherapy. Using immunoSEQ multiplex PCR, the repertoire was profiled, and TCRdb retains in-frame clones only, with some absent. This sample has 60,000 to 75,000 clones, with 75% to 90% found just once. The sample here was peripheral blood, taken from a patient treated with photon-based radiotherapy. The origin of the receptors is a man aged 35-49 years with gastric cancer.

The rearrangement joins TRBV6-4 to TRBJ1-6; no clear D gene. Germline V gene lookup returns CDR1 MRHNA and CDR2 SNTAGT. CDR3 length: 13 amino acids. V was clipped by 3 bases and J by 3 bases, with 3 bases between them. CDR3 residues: CASSEDYNSPLHF. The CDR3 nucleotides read TGTGCCAGCAGTGAGGACTATAATTCACCCCTCCACTTT.

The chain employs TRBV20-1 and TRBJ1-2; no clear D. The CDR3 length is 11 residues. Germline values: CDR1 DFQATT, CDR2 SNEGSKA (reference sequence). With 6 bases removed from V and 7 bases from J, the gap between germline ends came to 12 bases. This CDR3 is CSARLGAGYTF. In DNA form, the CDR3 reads TGCAGTGCCAGGCTTGGAGCTGGCTACACCTTC.

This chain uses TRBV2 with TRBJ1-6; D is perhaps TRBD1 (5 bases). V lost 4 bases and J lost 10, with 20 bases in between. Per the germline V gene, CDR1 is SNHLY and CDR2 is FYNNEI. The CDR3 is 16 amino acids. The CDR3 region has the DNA TGTGCCAGCAGTGCATTTAGGGGTTCCGGGAGCTCACCCCTCCACTTT. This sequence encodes CASSAFRGSGSSPLHF.

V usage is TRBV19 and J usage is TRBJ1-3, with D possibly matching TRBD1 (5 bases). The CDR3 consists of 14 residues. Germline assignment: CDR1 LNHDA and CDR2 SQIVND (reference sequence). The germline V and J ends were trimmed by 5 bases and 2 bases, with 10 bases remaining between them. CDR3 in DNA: TGTGCCAGTAGTGGAAGGGACCCTGGAAACACCATATATTTT. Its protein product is CASSGRDPGNTIYF.

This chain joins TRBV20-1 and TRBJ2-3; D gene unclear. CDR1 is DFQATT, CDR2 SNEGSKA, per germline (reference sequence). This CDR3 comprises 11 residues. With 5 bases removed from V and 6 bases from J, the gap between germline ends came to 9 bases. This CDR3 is CSAEVVDTQYF. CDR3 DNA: TGCAGTGCTGAAGTAGTGGATACGCAGTATTTT.

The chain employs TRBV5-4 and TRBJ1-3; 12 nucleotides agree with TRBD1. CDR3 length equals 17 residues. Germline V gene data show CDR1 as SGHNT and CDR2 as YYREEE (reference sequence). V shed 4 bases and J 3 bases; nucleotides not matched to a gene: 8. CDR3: CASSGDRGRIGGNTIYF. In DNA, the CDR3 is TGTGCCAGCAGCGGGGACAGGGGGCGAATCGGTGGAAACACCATATATTTT.

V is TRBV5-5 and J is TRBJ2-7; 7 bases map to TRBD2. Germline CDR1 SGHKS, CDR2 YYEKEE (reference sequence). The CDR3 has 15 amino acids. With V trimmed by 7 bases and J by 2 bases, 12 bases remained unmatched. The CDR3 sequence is CASSRGEGDTYEQYF. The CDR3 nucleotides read TGTGCCAGCTCCCGGGGGGAGGGAGATACCTACGAGCAGTACTTC.

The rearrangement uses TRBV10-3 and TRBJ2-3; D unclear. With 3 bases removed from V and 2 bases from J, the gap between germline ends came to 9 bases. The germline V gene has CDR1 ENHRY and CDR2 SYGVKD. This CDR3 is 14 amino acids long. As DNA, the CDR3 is TGTGCCATCAGTGAAGCTCAGGACACAGATACGCAGTATTTT. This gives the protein CAISEAQDTDTQYF.

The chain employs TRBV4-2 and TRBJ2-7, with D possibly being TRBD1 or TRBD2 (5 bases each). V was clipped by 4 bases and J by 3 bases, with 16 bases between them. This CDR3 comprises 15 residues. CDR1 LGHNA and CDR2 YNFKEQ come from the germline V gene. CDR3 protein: CASSPGGQGGYEQYF. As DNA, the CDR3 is TGTGCCAGCAGCCCCGGCGGGCAGGGTGGCTACGAGCAGTACTTC.